This T cell receptor beta chain was sequenced for a study of cytomegalovirus exposure and HLA in healthy donors. Study summary: Some 180 million T cells yielded 100 million or so unique TCR beta sequences in earlier analysis.

To note about this clone: The antigen is not known.

The study, taken as a whole, reports: Previously analyzed data showed that most TCR beta V segments were productive at a frequency of about 90% or about 30%.

It was with 60 Vbeta and 13 Jbeta primers that the PCR ran. In the authors' methods: Roughly 10 million shared chains were among some 80 million unique TCR beta chains counted in a later analysis. TCRdb keeps only in-frame clones here, not all; method: immunoSEQ multiplex PCR. Clone size and V and J calls were adopted from that table, with D and trimming inferred from the DNA. This table lists some 110,000 clones. CDR1 WNHNN and CDR2 SYGVQD come from the germline V gene (reference sequence). The V end lost 2 bases, the J end lost 12 bases, and 18 bases lay between the germline ends. The CDR3 sequence is 14 residues long.

Sequenced material: PBMCs. This TCR came from a man between 18 and 35 years old in good health and CMV-seronegative. The V gene is TRBV10-1, the J gene TRBJ2-3, with D perhaps matching TRBD1 (6 bases). CDR3: CASSELQQGWGQYF. The CDR3 nucleotides are TGCGCCAGCAGTGAGCTCCAACAGGGCTGGGGACAGTATTTT.